A selection of T cell receptor beta chains follows, all from one sample in a study of Ad26.COV2.S vaccination and SARS-CoV-2 variants. Generated by immunoSEQ multiplex PCR, the TCRdb table keeps only in-frame clones and is missing some. The table includes 200,000 to 300,000 clones, around 87% detected once. The sequences come from peripheral blood, collected in a trial of Ad26.COV2.S vaccine versus placebo. The receptors derive from a person aged 18-65 years who received the Ad26.COV2.S COVID-19 vaccine or a placebo. CDR3s include the opening cysteine and the closing phenylalanine or tryptophan. D genes are given only for firm matches. Clone size is stated in some rows and not others, as once, few, many or a class when expanded.

v_call,clone_size,d_call,j_call,cdr3_nt,cdr3_aa
TRBV27,once,-,TRBJ1-1,TGTGCCAGCCAGGGTATGAACACTGAAGCTTTCTTT,CASQGMNTEAFF
TRBV21-1,-,-,TRBJ1-4,TGTGCCAGAAACCCTAGAATCGGGGCCCCGAATGAAAAACTGTTTTTT,CARNPRIGAPNEKLFF
TRBV5-1,-,TRBD2,TRBJ2-1,TGCGCCAGCAGCTTGGAAGCGGGGCTCTCCTACAATGAGCAGTTCTTC,CASSLEAGLSYNEQFF
TRBV5-5,-,TRBD1,TRBJ1-2,TGTGCCAGCAGCCCGGGACAGGGCCTCGATGGCTACACCTTC,CASSPGQGLDGYTF
TRBV30,-,-,TRBJ2-2,TGTGCCTTCCCGACAGGCCATACGAACACCGGGGAGCTGTTTTTT,CAFPTGHTNTGELFF
TRBV4-3,-,-,TRBJ2-7,TGCGCCAGCAGCCAAGAGCAGCGATACGAGCAGTACTTC,CASSQEQRYEQYF
TRBV7-3,-,-,TRBJ2-6,TGTGCCAGCAGCCCTGGACCGAACTCTGGGGCCAACGTCCTGACTTTC,CASSPGPNSGANVLTF
TRBV3-1/TRBV3-2,-,-,TRBJ2-2,TGTGCCAGCAGCCAATTACGCGGGGACCGTGACGGGGAGCTGTTTTTT,CASSQLRGDRDGELFF
TRBV4-1,-,-,TRBJ2-3,TGCGCCAGCAGCCAAGATCTCGGCAATACGCAGTATTTT,CASSQDLGNTQYF
TRBV9,once,-,TRBJ1-3,TGTGCCAGCAGCGTAATGCAGCCTGGAAACACCATATATTTT,CASSVMQPGNTIYF
TRBV6-2/TRBV6-3,few,-,TRBJ1-4,TGTGCCAGCAGTTACTCCGGACGGACGAATGAAAAACTGTTTTTT,CASSYSGRTNEKLFF
TRBV7-6,-,TRBD2,TRBJ2-7,TGTGCCAGCAGCCCGTTTGCGGGGGGGTCCTACGAGCAGTACTTC,CASSPFAGGSYEQYF
TRBV11-2,-,-,TRBJ2-5,TGTGCCAGCAGACAAGACGGGGCGGCCCAGTACTTC,CASRQDGAAQYF
TRBV7-2,-,TRBD1,TRBJ2-2,TGTGCCATCAAAGACAAACAGGGGTACACCGGGGAGCTGTTTTTT,CAIKDKQGYTGELFF